This T cell receptor (beta chain) was sequenced in a study of beta chain features in type 1 diabetes. General observations from the study: Within each of all four CD4+ subsets, Type 1 diabetes patients had TCRB CDR3s that were moderately but significantly shorter. Naive, central memory and Treg TCRB repertoires appeared more alike in patients than in healthy donors.

Expressed TCRB transcripts were sequenced because the entire RNA isolate underwent reverse transcription. Some clones are missing from TCRdb's copy, which holds only in-frame ones; the method was immunoSEQ multiplex PCR. The table includes hundreds of thousands of clones, 15% to 17% detected once. This clone has more than one count but fewer than ten. Its cognate antigen is unknown. Sorted CD4+ subsets: naive, central memory, regulatory, stem cell-like memory (CD45RO/CCR7/CD25/CD127/CD95/CD27 panel). CDR3 length: 15 residues. The trim removed 4 bases at V and 0 bases at J, leaving 5 bases unmatched. Germline loops: CDR1 KGHSH, CDR2 LQKENI.

The receptor's source is a man in his late teens or twenties in good health. Sequencing used naive CD4+ T cells from blood. This sequence joins TRBV18 and TRBJ1-1, with TRBD1 identical over 7 bases. As DNA, the CDR3 is TGTGCCAGCTCACTACAGGGGCACCTGAACACTGAAGCTTTCTTT. It yields the protein CASSLQGHLNTEAFF.